This TCR beta chain was documented in a study of blood T cell repertoires in COVID-19. About the research overall: Sites in the United States, Italy and Spain provided acute and convalescent COVID-19 samples. T cells, B-cell-depleted T cells, or PBMCs supplied cDNA or gDNA.

The assay was immunoSEQ multiplex PCR, and TCRdb's table has in-frame clones only and misses some. The sample records just under 350,000 clones, more than 70% being singletons. J was trimmed by 5 bases and V by 0 bases; bases with no gene match: 11. The CDR3 extends over 17 amino acids. Looked up from germline, CDR1 is SGHRS and CDR2 is YFSETQ. The chain uses TRBV5-1 and TRBJ2-1; 7 bases agree with TRBD1. The sample consisted of peripheral blood. The sequence derives from a man aged 25 to 40 with active or convalescent COVID-19. The CDR3 here is CASSLAVVRTGHNEQFF. CDR3 bases: TGCGCCAGCAGCTTGGCAGTAGTAAGGACAGGTCACAATGAGCAGTTCTTC.